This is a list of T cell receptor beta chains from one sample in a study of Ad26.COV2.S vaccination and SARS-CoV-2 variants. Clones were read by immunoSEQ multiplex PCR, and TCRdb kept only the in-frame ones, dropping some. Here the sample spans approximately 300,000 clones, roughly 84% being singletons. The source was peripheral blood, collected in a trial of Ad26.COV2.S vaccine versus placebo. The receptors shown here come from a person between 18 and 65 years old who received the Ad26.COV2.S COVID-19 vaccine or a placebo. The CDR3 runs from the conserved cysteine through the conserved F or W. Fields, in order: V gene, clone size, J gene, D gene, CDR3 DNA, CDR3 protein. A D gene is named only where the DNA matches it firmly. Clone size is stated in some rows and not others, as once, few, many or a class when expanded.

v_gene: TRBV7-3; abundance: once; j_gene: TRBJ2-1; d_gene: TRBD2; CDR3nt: TGTGCCAGCAGCCCTCGCCCCCTTTTAGCGGGGGGGCCCAATGAGCAGTTCTTC; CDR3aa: CASSPRPLLAGGPNEQFF
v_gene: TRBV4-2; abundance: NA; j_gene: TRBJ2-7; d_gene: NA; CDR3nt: TGTGCCAGCAGCCAAGATCCGTTTCGTAGGTCTGACGAGCAGTACTTC; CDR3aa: CASSQDPFRRSDEQYF
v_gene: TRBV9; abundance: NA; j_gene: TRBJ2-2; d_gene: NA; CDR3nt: TGTGCCAGCAGCCCAATGGAGGGAGAGACCGGGGAGCTGTTTTTT; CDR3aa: CASSPMEGETGELFF
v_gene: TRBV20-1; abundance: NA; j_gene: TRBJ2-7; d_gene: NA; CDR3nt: TGCAGTGCTAGTGGTACTAGCCTCTCCTACGAGCAGTACTTC; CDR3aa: CSASGTSLSYEQYF
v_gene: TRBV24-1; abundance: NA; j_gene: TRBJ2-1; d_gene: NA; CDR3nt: TGTGCCACCAGTCCAGGGGGAGGTAATGAGCAGTTCTTC; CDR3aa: CATSPGGGNEQFF
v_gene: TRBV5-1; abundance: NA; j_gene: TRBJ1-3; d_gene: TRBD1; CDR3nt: TGCGCCAGCACCCCGACAGGGAAATCTGGAAACACCATATATTTT; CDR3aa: CASTPTGKSGNTIYF
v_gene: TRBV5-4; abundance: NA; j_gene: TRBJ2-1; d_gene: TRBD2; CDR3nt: TGTGCCAGCAGCCATGGGACTAGCGGGGCCAATGAGCAGTTCTTC; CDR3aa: CASSHGTSGANEQFF
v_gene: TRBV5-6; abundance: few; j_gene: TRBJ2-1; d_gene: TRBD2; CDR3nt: TGTGCCAGCAGGCCCTTAGCGGGTCCCTCCTACAATGAGCAGTTCTTC; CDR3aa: CASRPLAGPSYNEQFF
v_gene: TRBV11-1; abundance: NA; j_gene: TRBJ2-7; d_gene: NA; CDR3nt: TGTGCCAGCAGCTGGGGACCCTACGAGCAGTACTTC; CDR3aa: CASSWGPYEQYF
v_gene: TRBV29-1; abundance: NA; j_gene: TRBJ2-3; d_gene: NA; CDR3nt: TGCAGCGTTGGGGACCCTATCTCCACAGATACGCAGTATTTT; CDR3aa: CSVGDPISTDTQYF
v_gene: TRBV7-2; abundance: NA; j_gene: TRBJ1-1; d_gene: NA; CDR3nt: TGTGCCAGCAGCTGGGGGAAAGTCAACACTGAAGCTTTCTTT; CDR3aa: CASSWGKVNTEAFF
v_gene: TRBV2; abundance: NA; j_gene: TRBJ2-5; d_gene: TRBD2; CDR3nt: TGTGCCAGCAGTGGACTAGCGGGGGGGCTCATCGAGACCCAGTACTTC; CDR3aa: CASSGLAGGLIETQYF
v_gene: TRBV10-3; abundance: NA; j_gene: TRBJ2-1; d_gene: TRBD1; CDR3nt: TGTGCCATCAGGGAACAGGGGAAGGGCTACAATGAGCAGTTCTTC; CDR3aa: CAIREQGKGYNEQFF
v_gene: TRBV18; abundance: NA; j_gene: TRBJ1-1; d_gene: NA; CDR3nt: TGTGCCAGCTCACCACTGCGTGCGGGAAACACTGAAGCTTTCTTT; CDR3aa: CASSPLRAGNTEAFF
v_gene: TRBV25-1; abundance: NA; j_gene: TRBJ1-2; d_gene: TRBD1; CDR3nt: TGTGCCAGCAGTACAACTTCGGGACAGGGGCCTAGCCGCTATGGCTACACCTTC; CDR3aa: CASSTTSGQGPSRYGYTF
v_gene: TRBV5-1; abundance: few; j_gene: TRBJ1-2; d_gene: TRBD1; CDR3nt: TGCGCCAGCAGCTTTGGGACAGGGGGCAGTGGCTACACCTTC; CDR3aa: CASSFGTGGSGYTF
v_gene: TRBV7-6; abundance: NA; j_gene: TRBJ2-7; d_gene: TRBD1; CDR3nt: TGTGCCAGCAGCAAGGACAGGGGGCTTTTTTACGAGCAGTACTTC; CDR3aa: CASSKDRGLFYEQYF
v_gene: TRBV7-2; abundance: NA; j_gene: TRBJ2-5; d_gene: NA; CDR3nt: TGTGCCAGCAGCCCTGGTAGGGGGGCGGGGGAGACCCAGTACTTC; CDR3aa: CASSPGRGAGETQYF
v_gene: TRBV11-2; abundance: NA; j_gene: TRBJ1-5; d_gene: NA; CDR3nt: TGTGCCAGCAGCTTATCGTACGGGGGTCTCAATCAGCCCCAGCATTTT; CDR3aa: CASSLSYGGLNQPQHF
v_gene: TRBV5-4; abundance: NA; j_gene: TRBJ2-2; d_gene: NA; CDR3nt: TGTGCCAGCAGCTTGCCGCTACAGGGGAGGGAGGAGCTGTTTTTT; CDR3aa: CASSLPLQGREELFF
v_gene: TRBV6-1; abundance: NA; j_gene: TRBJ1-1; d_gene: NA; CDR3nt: TGTGCCAGCAGTGACAGGTACACTGAAGCTTTCTTT; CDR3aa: CASSDRYTEAFF
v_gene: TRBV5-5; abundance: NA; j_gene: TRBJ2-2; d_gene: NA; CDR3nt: TGTGCCAGTACGGGACACGCGAACACCGGGGAGCTGTTTTTT; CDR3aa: CASTGHANTGELFF
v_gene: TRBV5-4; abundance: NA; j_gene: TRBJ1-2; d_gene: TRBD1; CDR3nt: TGTGCCAGCAGCTGGGGACAGGAGAACTATGGCTACACCTTC; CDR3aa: CASSWGQENYGYTF
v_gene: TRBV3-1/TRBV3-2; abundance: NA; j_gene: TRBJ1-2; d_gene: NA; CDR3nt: TGTGCCAGCAGCCGGGACACAAATGGCTACACCTTC; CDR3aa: CASSRDTNGYTF
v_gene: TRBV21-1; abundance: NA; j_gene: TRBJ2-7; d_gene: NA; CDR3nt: TGTGCCAGCAGCAAAGCAAGACCAGGGGGATACGAGCAGTACTTC; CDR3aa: CASSKARPGGYEQYF
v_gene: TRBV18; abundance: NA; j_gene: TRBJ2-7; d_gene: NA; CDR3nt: TGTGCCAGCTCACTGCCATATAACAAGGGGAGTCGAAACGAGCAGTACTTC; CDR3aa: CASSLPYNKGSRNEQYF
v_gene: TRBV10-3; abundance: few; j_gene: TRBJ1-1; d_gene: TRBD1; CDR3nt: TGTGCCATCAACCCGACAGGGGCGAACACTGAAGCTTTCTTT; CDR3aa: CAINPTGANTEAFF
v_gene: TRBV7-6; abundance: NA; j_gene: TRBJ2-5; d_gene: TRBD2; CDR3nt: TGTGCCAGCAGATATAGCGGGGGGGCTTCGTACCAAGAGACCCAGTACTTC; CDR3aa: CASRYSGGASYQETQYF
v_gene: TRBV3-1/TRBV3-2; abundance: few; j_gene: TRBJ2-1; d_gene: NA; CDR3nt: TGTGCCAGCAGCCAAGTACCAAATGAGCAGTTCTTC; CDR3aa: CASSQVPNEQFF
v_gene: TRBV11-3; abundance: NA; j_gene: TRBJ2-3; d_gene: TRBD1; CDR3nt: TGTGCCAGCAGCCCAAGACAGGGTTCAGATACGCAGTATTTT; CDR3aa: CASSPRQGSDTQYF
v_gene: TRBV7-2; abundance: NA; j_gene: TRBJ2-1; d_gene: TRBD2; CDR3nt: TGTGCCAGCAGCTTCGGAGGGCGGGGGGGATACAATGAGCAGTTCTTC; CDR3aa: CASSFGGRGGYNEQFF
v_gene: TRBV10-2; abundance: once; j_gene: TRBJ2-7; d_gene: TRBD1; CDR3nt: TGCGCCAGCAGTGACCCAGGACAGGGCGCGCAGTACTTC; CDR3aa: CASSDPGQGAQYF
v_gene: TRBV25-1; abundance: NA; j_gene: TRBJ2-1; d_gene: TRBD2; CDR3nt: TGTGCCAGCAGAGCGGCGGGGGGGGTTTACAATGAGCAGTTCTTC; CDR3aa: CASRAAGGVYNEQFF
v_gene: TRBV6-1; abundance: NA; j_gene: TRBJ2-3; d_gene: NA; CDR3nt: TGTGCCAGCAGTGAATCCGGGGCGACAGATACGCAGTATTTT; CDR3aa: CASSESGATDTQYF
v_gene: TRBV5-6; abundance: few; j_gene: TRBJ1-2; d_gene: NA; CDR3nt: TGTGCCAGCAGCTTGGAGCAGGTCTATGGCTACACCTTC; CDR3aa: CASSLEQVYGYTF
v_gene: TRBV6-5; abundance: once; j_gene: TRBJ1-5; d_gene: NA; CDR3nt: TGTGCCATTGGACACTATTCCAATCAGCCCCAGCATTTT; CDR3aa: CAIGHYSNQPQHF